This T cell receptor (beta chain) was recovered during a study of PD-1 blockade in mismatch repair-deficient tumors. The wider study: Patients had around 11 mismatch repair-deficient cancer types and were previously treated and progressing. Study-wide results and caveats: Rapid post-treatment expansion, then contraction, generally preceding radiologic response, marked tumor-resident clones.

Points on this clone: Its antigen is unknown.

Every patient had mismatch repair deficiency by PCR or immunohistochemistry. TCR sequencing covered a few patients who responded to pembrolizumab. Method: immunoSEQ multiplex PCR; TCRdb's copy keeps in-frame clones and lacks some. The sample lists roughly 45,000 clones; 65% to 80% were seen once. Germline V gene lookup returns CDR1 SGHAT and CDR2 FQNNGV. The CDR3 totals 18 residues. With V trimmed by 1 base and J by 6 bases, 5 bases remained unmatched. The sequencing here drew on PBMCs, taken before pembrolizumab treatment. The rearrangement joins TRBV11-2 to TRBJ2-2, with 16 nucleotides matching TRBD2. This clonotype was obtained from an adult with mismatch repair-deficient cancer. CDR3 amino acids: CASSLGPGTSGRAGELFF. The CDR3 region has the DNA TGTGCCAGCAGCTTAGGCCCCGGGACTAGCGGGAGGGCCGGGGAGCTGTTTTTT.